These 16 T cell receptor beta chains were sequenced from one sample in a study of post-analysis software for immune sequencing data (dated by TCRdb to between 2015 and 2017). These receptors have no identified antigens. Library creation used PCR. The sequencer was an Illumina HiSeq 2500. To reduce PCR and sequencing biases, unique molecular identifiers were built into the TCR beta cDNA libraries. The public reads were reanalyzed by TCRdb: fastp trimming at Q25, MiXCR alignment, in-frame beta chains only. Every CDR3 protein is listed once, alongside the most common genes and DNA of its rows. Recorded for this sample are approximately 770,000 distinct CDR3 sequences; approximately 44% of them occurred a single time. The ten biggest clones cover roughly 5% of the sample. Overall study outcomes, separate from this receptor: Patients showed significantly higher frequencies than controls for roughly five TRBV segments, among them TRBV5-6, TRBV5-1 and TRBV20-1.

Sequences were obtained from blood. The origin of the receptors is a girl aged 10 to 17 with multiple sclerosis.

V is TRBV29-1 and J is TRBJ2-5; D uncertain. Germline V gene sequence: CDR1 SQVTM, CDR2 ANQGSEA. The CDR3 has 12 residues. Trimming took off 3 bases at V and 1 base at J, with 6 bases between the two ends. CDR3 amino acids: CSVDQAQETQYF. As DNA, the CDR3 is TGCAGCGTTGACCAAGCCCAAGAGACCCAGTACTTC.

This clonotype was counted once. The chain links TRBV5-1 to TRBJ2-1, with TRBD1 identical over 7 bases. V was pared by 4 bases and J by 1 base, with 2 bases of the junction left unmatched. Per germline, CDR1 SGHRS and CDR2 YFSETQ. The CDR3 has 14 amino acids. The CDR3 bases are TGCGCCAGCAGCGCACAGGGGTCCTACAATGAGCAGTTCTTC. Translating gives CASSAQGSYNEQFF.

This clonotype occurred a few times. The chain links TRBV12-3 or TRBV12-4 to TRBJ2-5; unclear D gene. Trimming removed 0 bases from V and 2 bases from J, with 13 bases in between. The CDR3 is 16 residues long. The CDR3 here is CASSLARRGHQETQYF. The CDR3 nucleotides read TGTGCCAGCAGTTTAGCTCGGCGAGGTCATCAAGAGACCCAGTACTTC.

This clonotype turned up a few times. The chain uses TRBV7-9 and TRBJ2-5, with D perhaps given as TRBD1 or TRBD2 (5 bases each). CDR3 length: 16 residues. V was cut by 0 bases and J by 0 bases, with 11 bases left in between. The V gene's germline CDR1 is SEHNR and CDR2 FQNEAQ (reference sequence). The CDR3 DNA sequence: TGTGCCAGCAGCTTAGCAGAGGGGACGTACCAAGAGACCCAGTACTTC. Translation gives CASSLAEGTYQETQYF.

CDR3 coding DNA: TGTGCCATCATGGGACAGGGGGCCTACAATGAGCAGTTCTTC. Protein sequence: CAIMGQGAYNEQFF. J is TRBJ2-1 and V is TRBV10-3; 11 bases fit TRBD1. The CDR3 has 14 residues. The junction had 1 base not matched to a gene; V was cut back by 7 bases and J by 2 bases. Germline values: CDR1 ENHRY, CDR2 SYGVKD.

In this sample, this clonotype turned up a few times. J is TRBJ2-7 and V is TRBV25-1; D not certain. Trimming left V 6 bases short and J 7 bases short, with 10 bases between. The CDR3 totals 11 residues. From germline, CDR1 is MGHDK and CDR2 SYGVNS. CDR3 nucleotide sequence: TGTGCCAGCAGGTTTCGGGCAGAGCAGTACTTC. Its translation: CASRFRAEQYF.

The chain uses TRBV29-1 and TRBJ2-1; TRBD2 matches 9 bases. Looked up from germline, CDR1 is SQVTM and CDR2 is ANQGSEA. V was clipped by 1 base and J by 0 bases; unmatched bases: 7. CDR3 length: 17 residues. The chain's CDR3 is CSVEGLAEASSYNEQFF. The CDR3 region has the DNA TGCAGCGTTGAAGGACTAGCGGAGGCAAGCTCCTACAATGAGCAGTTCTTC.

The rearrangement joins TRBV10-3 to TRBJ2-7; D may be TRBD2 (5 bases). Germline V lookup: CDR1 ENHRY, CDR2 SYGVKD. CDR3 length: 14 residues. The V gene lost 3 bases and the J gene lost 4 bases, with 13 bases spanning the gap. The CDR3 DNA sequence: TGTGCCATCAGTGATCCTAGCCTCGAGTACGAGCAGTACTTC. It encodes CAISDPSLEYEQYF.

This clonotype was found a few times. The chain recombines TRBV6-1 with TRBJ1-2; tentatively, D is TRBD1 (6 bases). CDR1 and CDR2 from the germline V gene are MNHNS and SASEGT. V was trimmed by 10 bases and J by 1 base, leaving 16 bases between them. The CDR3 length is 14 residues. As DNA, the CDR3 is TGTGCCATCCTCAGGGGCGGGGGTAACTATGGCTACACCTTC. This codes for CAILRGGGNYGYTF.

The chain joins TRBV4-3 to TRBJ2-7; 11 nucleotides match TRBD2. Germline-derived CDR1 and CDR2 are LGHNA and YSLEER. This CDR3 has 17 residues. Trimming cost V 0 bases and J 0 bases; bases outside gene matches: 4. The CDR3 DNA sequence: TGCGCCAGCAGCCAAGATGTTAGCGGGGGGGGCTCCTACGAGCAGTACTTC. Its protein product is CASSQDVSGGGSYEQYF.

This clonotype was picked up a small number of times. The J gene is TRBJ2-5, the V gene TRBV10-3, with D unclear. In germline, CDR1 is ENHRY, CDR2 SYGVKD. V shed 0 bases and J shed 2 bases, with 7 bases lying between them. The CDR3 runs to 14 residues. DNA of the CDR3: TGTGCCATCAGTGAGTCGCCGGTACAAGAGACCCAGTACTTC. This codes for CAISESPVQETQYF.

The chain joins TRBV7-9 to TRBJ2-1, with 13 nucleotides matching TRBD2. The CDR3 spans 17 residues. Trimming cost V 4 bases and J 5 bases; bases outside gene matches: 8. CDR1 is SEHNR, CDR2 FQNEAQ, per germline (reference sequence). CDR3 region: CASSSRLAGGSNNEQFF. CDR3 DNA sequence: TGTGCCAGCAGCTCCAGACTAGCGGGAGGATCAAACAATGAGCAGTTCTTC.

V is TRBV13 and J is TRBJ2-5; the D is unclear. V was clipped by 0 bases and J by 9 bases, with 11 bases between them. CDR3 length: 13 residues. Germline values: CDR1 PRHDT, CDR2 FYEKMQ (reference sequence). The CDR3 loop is CASSLGDLKSQYF. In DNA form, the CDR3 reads TGTGCCAGCAGCTTAGGAGATCTTAAGTCCCAGTACTTC.

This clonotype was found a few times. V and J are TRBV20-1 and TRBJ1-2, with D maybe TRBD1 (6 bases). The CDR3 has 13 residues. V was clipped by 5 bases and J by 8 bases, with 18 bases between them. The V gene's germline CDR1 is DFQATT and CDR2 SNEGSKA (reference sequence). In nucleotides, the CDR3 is TGCAGTGCTGGGGGCGGGGGCCAGTTCGGCTACACCTTC. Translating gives CSAGGGGQFGYTF.

Written as DNA, the CDR3 is TGCAGTGCTAGAGATTTCGGCAGTTCCTACGAGCAGTACTTC. As protein: CSARDFGSSYEQYF. J is TRBJ2-7 and V is TRBV20-1; no clear D. This CDR3 comprises 14 residues. CDR1 is DFQATT and CDR2 is SNEGSKA in the germline V gene (reference sequence). V lost 0 bases and J lost 1, with 10 bases in between.

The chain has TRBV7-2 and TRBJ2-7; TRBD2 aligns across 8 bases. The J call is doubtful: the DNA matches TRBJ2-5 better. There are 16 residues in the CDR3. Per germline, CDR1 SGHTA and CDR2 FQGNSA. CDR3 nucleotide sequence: TGTGCCAGCAGCTTAGTCGCCGGGACTAGTCTTCAGACCCAGTACTTC. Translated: CASSLVAGTSLQTQYF.